This T cell receptor beta chain was retrieved from a study of CD8+ T cells in alopecia areata. Once RNA had been extracted, it was reverse transcribed into cDNA to act as the sequencing template. The data were produced by immunoSEQ multiplex PCR, yet TCRdb's version contains in-frame clones alone and is incomplete. The repertoire has around 140,000 clones, 85% to 90% of them found once; the top ten carry about 15%. Collected material from alopecia areata patients comprised lesional scalp punch biopsies and peripheral blood. The germline V gene encodes CDR1 MNHEY and CDR2 SVGAGI. The V end lost 4 bases, the J end lost 1 base, and 7 bases lay between the germline ends. This CDR3 comprises 13 residues.

The specimen was CD8+ T cells sorted from blood, collected at week 0. This rearrangement joins TRBV6-5 to TRBJ1-1; no definite D call. The sequence came from a human donor with alopecia areata. As DNA, the CDR3 is TGTGCCAGCAGTTTAGGGCAGAACACTGAAGCTTTCTTT. It encodes CASSLGQNTEAFF.